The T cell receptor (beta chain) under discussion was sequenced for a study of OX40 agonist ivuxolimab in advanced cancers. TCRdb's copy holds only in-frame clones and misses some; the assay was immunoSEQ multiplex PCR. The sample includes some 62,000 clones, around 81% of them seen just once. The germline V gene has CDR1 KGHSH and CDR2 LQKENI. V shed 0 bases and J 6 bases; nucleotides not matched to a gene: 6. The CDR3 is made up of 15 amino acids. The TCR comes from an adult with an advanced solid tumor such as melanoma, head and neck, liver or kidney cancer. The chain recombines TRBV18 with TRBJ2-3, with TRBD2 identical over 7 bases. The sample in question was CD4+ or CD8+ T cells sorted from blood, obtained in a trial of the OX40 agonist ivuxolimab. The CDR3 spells CASSPPGGRLDTQYF. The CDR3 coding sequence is TGTGCCAGCTCACCACCGGGCGGGAGATTGGATACGCAGTATTTT.